The TCR beta chain under discussion was sequenced for a study of CXCR3-negative and CXCR3-positive naive CD8 T cells. Germline V gene lookup returns CDR1 LGHNA and CDR2 YNFKEQ. This CDR3 is 16 amino acids long. Libraries were UMI-labeled 5' RACE TRB cDNA. TCRdb processed the 5' RACE reads again and assigns one entry to each CDR3 protein, with no DNA. The repertoire table contains roughly 86,000 distinct CDR3 sequences. The V call is TRBV4-2, the J call TRBJ2-7. The sequenced sample was naive CXCR3- CD8+ T cells from blood. Subset: CD45RO-CCR7+CD27+CD95- naive CD8+ T cells lacking CXCR3 (TNR3-). The origin of this receptor is a human donor in good health. Some clones in this sample may be carry-over from other donors' samples. The chain's CDR3 is CASSQEFSVGSYEQYF.